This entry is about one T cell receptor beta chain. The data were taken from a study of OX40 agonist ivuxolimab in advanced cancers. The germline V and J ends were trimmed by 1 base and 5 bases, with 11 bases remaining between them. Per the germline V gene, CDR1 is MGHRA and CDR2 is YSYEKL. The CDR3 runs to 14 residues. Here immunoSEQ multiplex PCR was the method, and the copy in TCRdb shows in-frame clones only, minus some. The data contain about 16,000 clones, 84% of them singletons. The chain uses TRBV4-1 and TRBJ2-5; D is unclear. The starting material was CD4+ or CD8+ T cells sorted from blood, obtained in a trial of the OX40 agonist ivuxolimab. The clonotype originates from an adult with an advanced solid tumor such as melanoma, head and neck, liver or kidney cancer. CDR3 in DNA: TGCGCCAGCAGCCAAGTAAAGGGCCGGGAGACCCAGTACTTC. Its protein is CASSQVKGRETQYF.